One T cell receptor (beta chain) is described in this entry. Its antigen is unknown. This record comes from a study of sequential checkpoint blockade in melanoma. Study context: TCRbeta immunosequencing was performed on DNA from 91 pretreatment melanoma tumor samples.

The V end lost 7 bases, the J end lost 4 bases, and 19 bases lay between the germline ends. Germline V gene lookup returns CDR1 MNHGY and CDR2 SAAAGT. This CDR3 is 15 amino acids long. TCRdb's table, derived via immunoSEQ multiplex PCR, lists solely in-frame clones and lacks some. The sample includes just over 1,500 clones, about 22% of them seen just once. This sample's treatment: randomized to nivolumab then ipilimumab (arm A) or the reverse (arm B). DNA-damaging chemotherapy had not been given to any patient beforehand. Study-level points and caveats: Patients with week-13 increases in T-cell fraction and clonality benefited about 30 times more often.

The sequence came from a human donor with melanoma. The J gene is TRBJ1-1, the V gene TRBV6-8; a weak D match, TRBD1 (5 bases). The source was tumor tissue (inferred from file names), collected from a patient given nivolumab and ipilimumab in sequence. CDR3 loop: CASTPRVAGLTEAFF. For the CDR3, the DNA is TGTGCCAGCACCCCCCGGGTGGCGGGACTCACTGAAGCTTTCTTT.